The following is a T cell receptor beta chain sequence with its context. The sample carries other DNA sequences with the same CDR3. Sequenced by immunoSEQ multiplex PCR; TCRdb stores in-frame clones only, minus some. The table includes fewer than 350,000 clones, roughly 90% detected once. The germline gives CDR1 SGHRS, CDR2 YFSETQ. The ends lost 4 bases at V and 3 bases at J; junction bases unmatched: 3. This CDR3 spans 15 amino acids. The data originate from a study of blood T cell repertoires in COVID-19. Across the study: T cells, B-cell-depleted T cells, or PBMCs supplied cDNA or gDNA.

Specimen: peripheral blood. The sequence was obtained from a woman aged 55-70 years with COVID-19, enrolled during active disease. The V call is TRBV5-1, the J call TRBJ2-3; 12 nucleotides agree with TRBD2. The CDR3 sequence: CASSTGLAGTDTQYF. CDR3 DNA sequence: TGCGCCAGCAGCACCGGACTAGCGGGGACAGATACGCAGTATTTT. Drawing the rest from reference TRBV5-1 and TRBJ2-3, the complete variable domain is KAGVTQTPRYLIKTRGQQVTLSCSPISGHRSVSWYQQTPGQGLQFLFEYFSETQRNKGNFPGRFSGRQFSNSRSEMNVSTLELGDSALYLCASSTGLAGTDTQYFGPGTRLTVL.